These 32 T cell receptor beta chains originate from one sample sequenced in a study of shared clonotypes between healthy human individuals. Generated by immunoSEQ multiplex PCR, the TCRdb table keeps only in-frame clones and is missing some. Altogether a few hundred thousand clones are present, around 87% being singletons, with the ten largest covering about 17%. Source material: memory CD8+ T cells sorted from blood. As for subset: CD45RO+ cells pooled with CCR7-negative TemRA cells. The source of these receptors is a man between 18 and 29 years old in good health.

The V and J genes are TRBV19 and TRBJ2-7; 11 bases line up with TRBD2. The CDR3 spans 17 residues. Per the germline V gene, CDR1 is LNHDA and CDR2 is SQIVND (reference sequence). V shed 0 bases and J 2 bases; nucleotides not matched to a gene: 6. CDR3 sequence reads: CASSIDPTSGGTYEQYF. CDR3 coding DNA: TGTGCCAGTAGTATAGATCCTACTAGCGGGGGCACCTACGAGCAGTACTTC.

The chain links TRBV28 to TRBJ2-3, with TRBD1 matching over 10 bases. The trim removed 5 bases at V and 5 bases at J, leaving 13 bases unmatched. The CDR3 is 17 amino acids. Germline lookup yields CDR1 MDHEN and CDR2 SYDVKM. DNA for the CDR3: TGTGCCAGCAGTATGCCCCCCGGGACAGGGGATGAAGATACGCAGTATTTT. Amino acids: CASSMPPGTGDEDTQYF.

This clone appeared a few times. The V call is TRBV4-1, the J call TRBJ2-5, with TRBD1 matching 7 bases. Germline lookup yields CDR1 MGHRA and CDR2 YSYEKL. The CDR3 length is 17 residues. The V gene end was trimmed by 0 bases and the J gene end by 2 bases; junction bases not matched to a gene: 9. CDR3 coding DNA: TGCGCCAGCAGCCAAGAACCAGGGGCAGGGGGTCAAGAGACCCAGTACTTC. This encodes CASSQEPGAGGQETQYF.

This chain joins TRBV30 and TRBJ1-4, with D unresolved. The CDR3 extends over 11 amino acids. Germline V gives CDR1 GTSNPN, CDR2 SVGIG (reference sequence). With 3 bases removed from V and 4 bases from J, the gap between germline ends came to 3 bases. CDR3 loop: CAWSLNEKLFF. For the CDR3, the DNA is TGTGCCTGGAGCCTTAATGAAAAACTGTTTTTT.

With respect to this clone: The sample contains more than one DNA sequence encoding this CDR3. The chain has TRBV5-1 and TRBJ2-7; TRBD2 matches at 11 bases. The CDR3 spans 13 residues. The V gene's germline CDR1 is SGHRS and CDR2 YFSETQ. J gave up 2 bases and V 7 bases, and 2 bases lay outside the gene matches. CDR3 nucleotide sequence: TGCGCCAGCCGACTAGCGGGAACCTACGAGCAGTACTTC. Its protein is CASRLAGTYEQYF.

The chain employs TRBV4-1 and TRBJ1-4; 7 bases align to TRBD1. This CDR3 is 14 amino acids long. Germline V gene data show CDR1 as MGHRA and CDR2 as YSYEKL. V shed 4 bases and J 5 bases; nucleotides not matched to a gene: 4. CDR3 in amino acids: CASSPGQLNEKLFF. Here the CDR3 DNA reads TGCGCCAGCAGCCCGGGACAGTTAAATGAAAAACTGTTTTTT.

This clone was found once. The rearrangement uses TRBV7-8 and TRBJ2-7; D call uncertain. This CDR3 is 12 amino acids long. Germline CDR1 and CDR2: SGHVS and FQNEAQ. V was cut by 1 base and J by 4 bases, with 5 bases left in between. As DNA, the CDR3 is TGTGCCAGCAGCTTAGACCCTTACGAGCAGTACTTC. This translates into CASSLDPYEQYF. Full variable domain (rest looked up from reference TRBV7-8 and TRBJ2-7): GAGVSQSPRYKVAKRGQDVALRCDPISGHVSLFWYQQALGQGPEFLTYFQNEAQLDKSGLPSDRFFAERPEGSVSTLKIQRTQQEDSAVYLCASSLDPYEQYFGPGTRLTVT.

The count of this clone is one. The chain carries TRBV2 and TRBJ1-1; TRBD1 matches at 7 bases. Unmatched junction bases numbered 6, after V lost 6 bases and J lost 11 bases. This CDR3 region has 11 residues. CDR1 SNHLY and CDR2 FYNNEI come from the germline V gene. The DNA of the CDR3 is TGTGCCAGCAGCGAGACAGGGTGCGCTTTCTTT. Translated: CASSETGCAFF.

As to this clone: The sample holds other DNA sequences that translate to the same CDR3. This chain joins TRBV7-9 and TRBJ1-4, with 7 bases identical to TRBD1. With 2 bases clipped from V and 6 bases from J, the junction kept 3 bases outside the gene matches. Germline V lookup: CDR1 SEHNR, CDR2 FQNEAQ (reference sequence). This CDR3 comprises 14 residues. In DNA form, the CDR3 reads TGTGCCAGCAGCTTATCAGGGGGGGATGAAAAACTGTTTTTT. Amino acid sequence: CASSLSGGDEKLFF.

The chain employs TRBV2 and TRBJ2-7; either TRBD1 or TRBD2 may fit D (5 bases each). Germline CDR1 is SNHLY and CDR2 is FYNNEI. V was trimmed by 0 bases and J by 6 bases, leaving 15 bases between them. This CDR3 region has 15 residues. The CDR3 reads CASSEAREGSPEQYF. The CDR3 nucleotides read TGTGCCAGCAGTGAAGCTAGAGAGGGGTCCCCCGAGCAGTACTTC.

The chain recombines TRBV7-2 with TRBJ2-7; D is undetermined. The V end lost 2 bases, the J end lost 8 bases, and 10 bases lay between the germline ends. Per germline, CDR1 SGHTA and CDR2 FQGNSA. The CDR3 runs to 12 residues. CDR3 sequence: CASSLYQYKQYF. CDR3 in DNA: TGTGCCAGCAGCTTATACCAATATAAGCAGTACTTC.

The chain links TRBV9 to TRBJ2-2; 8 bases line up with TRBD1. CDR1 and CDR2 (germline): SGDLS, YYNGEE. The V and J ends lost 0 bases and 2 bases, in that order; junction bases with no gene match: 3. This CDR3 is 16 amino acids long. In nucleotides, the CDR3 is TGTGCCAGCAGCGTAGAGGCAGGGGGCAACACCGGGGAGCTGTTTTTT. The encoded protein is CASSVEAGGNTGELFF.

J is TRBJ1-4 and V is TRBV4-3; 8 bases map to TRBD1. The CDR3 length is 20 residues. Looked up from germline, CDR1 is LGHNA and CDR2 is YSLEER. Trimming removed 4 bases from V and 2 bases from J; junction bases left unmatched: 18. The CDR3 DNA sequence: TGCGCCAGCAGCCTAAAGAAAAGACCCCGGGACAGGTGGACTAATGAAAAACTGTTTTTT. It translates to CASSLKKRPRDRWTNEKLFF.

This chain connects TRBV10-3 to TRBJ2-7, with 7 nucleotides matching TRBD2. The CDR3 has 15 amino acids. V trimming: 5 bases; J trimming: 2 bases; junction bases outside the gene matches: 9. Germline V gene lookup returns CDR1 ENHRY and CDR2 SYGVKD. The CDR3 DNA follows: TGTGCCATCAGTATTCAAGCGGGGCGCGCCTACGAGCAGTACTTC. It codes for CAISIQAGRAYEQYF.

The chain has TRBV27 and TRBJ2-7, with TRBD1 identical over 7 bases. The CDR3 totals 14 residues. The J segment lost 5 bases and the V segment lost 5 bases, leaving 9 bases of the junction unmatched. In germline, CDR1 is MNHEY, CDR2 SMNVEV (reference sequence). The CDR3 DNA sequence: TGTGCCAGCAGTCGGTCAGGGGGTGAGAACGAGCAGTACTTC. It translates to CASSRSGGENEQYF.

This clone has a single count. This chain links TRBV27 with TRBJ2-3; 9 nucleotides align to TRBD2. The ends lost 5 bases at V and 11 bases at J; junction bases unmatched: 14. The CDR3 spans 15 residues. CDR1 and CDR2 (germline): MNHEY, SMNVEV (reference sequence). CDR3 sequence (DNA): TGTGCCAGCAGTCCTATAGCGGGAGCGACATGGGAGCAGTATTTT. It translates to CASSPIAGATWEQYF.

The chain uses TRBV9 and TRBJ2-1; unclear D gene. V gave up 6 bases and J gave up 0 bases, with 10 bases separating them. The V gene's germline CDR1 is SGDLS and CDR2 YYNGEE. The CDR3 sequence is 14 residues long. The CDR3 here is CASNFGVSYNEQFF. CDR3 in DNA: TGTGCCAGCAACTTCGGCGTCTCCTACAATGAGCAGTTCTTC.

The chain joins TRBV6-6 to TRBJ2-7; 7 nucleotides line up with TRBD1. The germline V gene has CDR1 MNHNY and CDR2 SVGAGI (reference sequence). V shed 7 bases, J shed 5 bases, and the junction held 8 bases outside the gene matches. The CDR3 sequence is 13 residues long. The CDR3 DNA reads TGTGCCAGCACGTCATCGCAGGGGGACGAGCAGTACTTC. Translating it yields CASTSSQGDEQYF.

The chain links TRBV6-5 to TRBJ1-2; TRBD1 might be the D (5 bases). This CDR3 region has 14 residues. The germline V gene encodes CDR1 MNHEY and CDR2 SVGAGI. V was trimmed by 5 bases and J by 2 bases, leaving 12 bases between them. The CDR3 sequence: CASSELEGNYGYTF. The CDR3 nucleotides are TGTGCCAGCAGTGAGTTGGAGGGGAACTATGGCTACACCTTC.

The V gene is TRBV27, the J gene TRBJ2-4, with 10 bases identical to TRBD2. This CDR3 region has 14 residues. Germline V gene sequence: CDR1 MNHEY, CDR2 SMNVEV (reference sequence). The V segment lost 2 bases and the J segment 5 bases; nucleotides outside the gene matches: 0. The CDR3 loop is CASSLLAGENIQYF. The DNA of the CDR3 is TGTGCCAGCAGTTTACTAGCGGGGGAAAACATTCAGTACTTC.

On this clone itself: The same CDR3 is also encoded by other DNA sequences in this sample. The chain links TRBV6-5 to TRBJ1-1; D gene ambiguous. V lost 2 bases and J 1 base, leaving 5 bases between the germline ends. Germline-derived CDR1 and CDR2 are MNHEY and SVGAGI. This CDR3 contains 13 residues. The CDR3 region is CASSYGKNTEAFF. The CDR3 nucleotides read TGTGCCAGCAGTTACGGGAAGAACACTGAAGCTTTCTTT.

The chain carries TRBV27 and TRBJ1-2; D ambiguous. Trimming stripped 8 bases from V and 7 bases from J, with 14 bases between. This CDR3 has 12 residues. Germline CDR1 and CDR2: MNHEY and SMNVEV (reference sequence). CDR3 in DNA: TGTGCCAGCGGGCTTAGAGAATCTGGCTACACCTTC. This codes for CASGLRESGYTF.

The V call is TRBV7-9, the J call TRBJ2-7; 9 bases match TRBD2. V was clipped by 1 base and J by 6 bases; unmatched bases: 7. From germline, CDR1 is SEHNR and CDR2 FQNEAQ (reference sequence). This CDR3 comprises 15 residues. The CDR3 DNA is TGTGCCAGCAGCTTAGTGGCGGGGGGGCCTCTCGAGCAGTACTTC. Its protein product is CASSLVAGGPLEQYF.

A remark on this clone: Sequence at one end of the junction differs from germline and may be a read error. CDR3 in amino acids: CATSGEDSSYEQYF. CDR3 nucleotides: TGTGCCACCAGCGGAGAGGACAGCTCCTACGAGCAGTACTTC. This chain links TRBV15 with TRBJ2-7, with D tentatively TRBD1 (6 bases). Germline CDR1 and CDR2: LNHNV and YYDKDF (reference sequence). CDR3 length equals 14 residues.

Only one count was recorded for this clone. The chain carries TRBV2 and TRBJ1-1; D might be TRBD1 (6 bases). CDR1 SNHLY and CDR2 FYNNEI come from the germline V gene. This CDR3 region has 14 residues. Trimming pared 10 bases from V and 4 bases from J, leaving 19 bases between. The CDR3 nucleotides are TGTGCCACCGGGGGGCGCTGGGGGAGCACTGAAGCTTTCTTT. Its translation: CATGGRWGSTEAFF.

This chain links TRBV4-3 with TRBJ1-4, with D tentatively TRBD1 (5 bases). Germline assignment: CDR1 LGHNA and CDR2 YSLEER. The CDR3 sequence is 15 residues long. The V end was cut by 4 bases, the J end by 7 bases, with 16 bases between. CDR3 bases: TGCGCCAGCAGCCGACAGATCCGTCGGGGTGAAAAACTGTTTTTT. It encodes CASSRQIRRGEKLFF.

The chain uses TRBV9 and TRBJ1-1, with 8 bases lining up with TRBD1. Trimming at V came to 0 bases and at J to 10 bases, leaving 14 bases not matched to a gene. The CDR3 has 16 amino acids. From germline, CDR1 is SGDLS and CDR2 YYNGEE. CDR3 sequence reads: CASSVVGSGGVWGAFF. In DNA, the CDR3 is TGTGCCAGCAGCGTAGTAGGTTCAGGGGGCGTTTGGGGAGCTTTCTTT.

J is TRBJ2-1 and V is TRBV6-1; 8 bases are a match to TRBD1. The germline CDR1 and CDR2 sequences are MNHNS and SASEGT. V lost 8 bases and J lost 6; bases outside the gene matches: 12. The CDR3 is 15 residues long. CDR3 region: CASVARQGASNEQFF. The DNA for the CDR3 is TGTGCCAGCGTTGCTCGTCAGGGGGCTAGCAATGAGCAGTTCTTC.

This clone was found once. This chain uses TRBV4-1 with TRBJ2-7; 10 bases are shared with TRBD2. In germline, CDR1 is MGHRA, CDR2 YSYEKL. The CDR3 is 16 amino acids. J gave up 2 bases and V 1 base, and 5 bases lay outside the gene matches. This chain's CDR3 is CASSQGVSGGTYEQYF. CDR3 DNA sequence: TGCGCCAGCAGCCAAGGTGTTAGCGGGGGGACCTACGAGCAGTACTTC.

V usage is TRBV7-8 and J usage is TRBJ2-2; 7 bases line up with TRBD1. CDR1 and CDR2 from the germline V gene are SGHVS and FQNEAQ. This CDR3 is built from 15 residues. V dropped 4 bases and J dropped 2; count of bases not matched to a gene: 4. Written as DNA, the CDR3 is TGTGCCAGCAGCTATGACAGGGCAAACACCGGGGAGCTGTTTTTT. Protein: CASSYDRANTGELFF.

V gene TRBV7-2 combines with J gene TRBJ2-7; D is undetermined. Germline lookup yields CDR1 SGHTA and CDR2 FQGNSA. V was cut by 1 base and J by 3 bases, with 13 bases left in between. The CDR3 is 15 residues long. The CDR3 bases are TGTGCCAGCAGCTTAGTGGGGTTCATGGGCTACGAGCAGTACTTC. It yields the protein CASSLVGFMGYEQYF.

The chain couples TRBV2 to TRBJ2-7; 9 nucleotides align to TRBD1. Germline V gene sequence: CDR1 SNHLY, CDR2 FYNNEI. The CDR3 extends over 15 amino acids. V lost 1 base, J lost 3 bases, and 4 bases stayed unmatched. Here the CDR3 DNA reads TGTGCCAGCAGTGAAGGGACAGGGGTTTTCTACGAGCAGTACTTC. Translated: CASSEGTGVFYEQYF. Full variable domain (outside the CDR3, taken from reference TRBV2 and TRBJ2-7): EPEVTQTPSHQVTQMGQEVILRCVPISNHLYFYWYRQILGQKVEFLVSFYNNEISEKSEIFDDQFSVERPDGSNFTLKIRSTKLEDSAMYFCASSEGTGVFYEQYFGPGTRLTVT.